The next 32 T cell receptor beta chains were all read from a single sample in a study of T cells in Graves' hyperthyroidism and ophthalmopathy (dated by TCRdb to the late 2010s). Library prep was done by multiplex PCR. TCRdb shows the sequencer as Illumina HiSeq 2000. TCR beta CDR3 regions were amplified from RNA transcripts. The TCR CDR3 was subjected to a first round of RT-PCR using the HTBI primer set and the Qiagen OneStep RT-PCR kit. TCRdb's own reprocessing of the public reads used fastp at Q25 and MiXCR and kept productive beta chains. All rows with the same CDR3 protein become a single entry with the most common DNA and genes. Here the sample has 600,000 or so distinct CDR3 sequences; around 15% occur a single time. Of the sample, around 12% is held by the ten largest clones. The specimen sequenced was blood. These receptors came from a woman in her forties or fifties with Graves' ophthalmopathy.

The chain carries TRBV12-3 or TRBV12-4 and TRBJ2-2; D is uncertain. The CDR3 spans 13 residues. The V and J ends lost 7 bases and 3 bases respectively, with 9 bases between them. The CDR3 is CASNSGDTGELFF. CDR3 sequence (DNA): TGTGCCAGCAACTCAGGAGACACCGGGGAGCTGTTTTTT.

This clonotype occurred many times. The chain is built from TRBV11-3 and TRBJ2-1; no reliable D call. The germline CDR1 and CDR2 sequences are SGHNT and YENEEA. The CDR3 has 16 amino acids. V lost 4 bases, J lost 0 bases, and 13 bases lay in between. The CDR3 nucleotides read TGTGCCAGCAGCTACGAGTCGACCAGCTCCTACAATGAGCAGTTCTTC. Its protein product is CASSYESTSSYNEQFF.

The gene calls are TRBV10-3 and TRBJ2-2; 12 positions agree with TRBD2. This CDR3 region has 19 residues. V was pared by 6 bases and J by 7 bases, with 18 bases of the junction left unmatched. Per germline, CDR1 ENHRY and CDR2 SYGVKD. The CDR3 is CAISSPGPTSGRSDGELFF. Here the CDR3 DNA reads TGTGCCATCAGCTCCCCGGGGCCGACTAGCGGGAGATCGGACGGGGAGCTGTTTTTT.

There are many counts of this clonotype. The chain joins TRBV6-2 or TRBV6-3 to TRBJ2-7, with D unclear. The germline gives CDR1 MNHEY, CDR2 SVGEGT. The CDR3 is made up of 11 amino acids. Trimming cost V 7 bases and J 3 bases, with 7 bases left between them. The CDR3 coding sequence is TGTGCCAGCACCTCCGTCTACGAGCAGTACTTC. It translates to CASTSVYEQYF.

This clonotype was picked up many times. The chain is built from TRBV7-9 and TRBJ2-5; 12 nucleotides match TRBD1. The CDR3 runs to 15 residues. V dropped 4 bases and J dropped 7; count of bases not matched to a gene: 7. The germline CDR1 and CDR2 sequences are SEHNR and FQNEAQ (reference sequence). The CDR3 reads CASSSGTGGDGTQYF. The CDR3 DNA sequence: TGTGCCAGCAGCTCCGGGACAGGGGGCGATGGGACCCAGTACTTC.

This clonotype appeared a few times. CDR3 protein: CASSQEASGSPDTQYF. In nucleotides, the CDR3 is TGCGCCAGCAGCCAAGAAGCTAGCGGGAGCCCAGATACGCAGTATTTT. This chain joins TRBV4-3 and TRBJ2-3; 10 bases align to TRBD2. CDR3 size: 16 residues. CDR1 is LGHNA, CDR2 YSLEER, per germline. V trimming: 0 bases; J trimming: 4 bases; junction bases outside the gene matches: 4.

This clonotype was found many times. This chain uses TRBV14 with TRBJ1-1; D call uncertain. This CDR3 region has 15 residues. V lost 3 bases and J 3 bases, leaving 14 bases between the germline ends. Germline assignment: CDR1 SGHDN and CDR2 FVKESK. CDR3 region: CASSQREVRYTEAFF. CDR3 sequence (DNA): TGTGCCAGCAGCCAGAGGGAGGTTCGCTACACTGAAGCTTTCTTT.

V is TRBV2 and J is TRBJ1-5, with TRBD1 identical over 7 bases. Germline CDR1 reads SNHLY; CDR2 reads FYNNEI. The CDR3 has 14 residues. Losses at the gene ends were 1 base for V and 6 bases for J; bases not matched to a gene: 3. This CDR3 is CASSEGRGSQPQHF. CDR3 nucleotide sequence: TGTGCCAGCAGTGAAGGCAGGGGGAGTCAGCCCCAGCATTTT. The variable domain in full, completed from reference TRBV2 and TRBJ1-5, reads EPEVTQTPSHQVTQMGQEVILRCVPISNHLYFYWYRQILGQKVEFLVSFYNNEISEKSEIFDDQFSVERPDGSNFTLKIRSTKLEDSAMYFCASSEGRGSQPQHFGDGTRLSIL.

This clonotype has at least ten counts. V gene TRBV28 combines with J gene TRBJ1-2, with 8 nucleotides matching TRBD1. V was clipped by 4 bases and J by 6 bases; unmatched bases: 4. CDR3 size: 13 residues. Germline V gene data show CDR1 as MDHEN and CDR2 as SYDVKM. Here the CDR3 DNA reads TGTGCCAGCAGTTACGAACAGGGGGATGGCTACACCTTC. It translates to CASSYEQGDGYTF.

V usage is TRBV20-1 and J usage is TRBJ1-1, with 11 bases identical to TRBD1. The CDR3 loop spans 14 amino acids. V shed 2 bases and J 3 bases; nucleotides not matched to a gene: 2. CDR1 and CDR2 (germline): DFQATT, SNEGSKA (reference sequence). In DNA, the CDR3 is TGCAGTGCTAGAAGGGGACAGGGGGACACTGAAGCTTTCTTT. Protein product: CSARRGQGDTEAFF.

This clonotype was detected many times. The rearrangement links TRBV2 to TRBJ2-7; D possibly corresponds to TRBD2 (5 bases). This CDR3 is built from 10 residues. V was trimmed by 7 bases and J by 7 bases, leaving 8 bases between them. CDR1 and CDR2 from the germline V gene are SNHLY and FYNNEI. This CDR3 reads CASMGGEQYF. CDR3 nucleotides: TGTGCCAGCATGGGCGGGGAGCAGTACTTC.

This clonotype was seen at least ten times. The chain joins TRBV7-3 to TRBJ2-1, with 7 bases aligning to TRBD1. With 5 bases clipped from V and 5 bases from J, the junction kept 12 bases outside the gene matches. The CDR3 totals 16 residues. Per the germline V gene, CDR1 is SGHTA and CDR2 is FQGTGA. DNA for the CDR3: TGTGCCAGCAGCCCTCACAGGGGCCCACCAAACAATGAGCAGTTCTTC. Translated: CASSPHRGPPNNEQFF.

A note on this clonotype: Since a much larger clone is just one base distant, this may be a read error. The CDR3 region is CASSGSSGRETGTQYF. The CDR3 DNA follows: TGTGCCAGCAGTGGGTCCAGCGGGAGGGAGACAGGGACCCAGTACTTC. The chain links TRBV27 to TRBJ2-5; 10 bases are shared with TRBD2. J lost 7 bases, V lost 5 bases, and 13 bases had no gene match. The germline CDR1 and CDR2 sequences are MNHEY and SMNVEV (reference sequence). The CDR3 is made up of 16 amino acids.

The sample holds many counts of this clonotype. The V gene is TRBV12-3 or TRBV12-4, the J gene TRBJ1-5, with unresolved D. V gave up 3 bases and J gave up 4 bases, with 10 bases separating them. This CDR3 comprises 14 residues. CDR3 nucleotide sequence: TGTGCCAGCAGTTTCGAAGGGTGGAATCAGCCCCAGCATTTT. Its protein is CASSFEGWNQPQHF.

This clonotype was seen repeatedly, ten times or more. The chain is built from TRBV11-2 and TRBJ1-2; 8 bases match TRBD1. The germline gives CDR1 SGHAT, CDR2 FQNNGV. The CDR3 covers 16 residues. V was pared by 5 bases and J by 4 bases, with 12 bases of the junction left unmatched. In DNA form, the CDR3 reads TGTGCCAGCAGCACACAAGTACCCGGACAGGGCTATGGCTACACCTTC. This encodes CASSTQVPGQGYGYTF.

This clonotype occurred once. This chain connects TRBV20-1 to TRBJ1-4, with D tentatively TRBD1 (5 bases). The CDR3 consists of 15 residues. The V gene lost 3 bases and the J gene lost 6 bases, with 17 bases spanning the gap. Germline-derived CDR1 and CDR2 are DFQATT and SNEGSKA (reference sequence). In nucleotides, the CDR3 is TGCAGTGCTAGGTTCTGGGTGCTGGGGGATGAAAAACTGTTTTTT. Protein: CSARFWVLGDEKLFF.

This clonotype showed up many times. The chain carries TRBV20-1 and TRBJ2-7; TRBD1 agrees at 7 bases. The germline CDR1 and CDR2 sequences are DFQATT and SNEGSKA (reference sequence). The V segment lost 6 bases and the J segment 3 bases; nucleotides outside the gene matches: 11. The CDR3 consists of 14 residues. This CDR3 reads CSARKPGQNYEQYF. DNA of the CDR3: TGCAGTGCCAGAAAGCCGGGACAGAACTACGAGCAGTACTTC.

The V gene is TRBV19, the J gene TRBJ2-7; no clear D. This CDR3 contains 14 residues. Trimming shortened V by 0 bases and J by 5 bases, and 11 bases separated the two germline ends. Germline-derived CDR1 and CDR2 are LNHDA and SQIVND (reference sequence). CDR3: CASSIDRAGDEQYF. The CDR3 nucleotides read TGTGCCAGTAGTATAGATCGGGCCGGTGACGAGCAGTACTTC. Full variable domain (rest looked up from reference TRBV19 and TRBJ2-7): DGGITQSPKYLFRKEGQNVTLSCEQNLNHDAMYWYRQDPGQGLRLIYYSQIVNDFQKGDIAEGYSVSREKKESFPLTVTSAQKNPTAFYLCASSIDRAGDEQYFGPGTRLTVT.

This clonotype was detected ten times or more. The CDR3 sequence: CASSLNSGHRYNEQFF. In DNA, the CDR3 is TGTGCCAGCTCACTCAATAGTGGACACCGATACAATGAGCAGTTCTTC. The chain couples TRBV18 to TRBJ2-1; a weak D match, TRBD1 (5 bases). Germline V CDR1 and CDR2: KGHSH, LQKENI. The CDR3 loop spans 16 amino acids. V was shortened by 4 bases and J by 4 bases, with 17 bases between the two germline ends.

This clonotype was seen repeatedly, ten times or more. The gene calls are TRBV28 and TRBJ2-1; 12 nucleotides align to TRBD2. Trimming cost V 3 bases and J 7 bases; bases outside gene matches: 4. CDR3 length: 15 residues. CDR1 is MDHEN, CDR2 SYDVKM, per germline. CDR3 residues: CASSFPTSGRNEQFF. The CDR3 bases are TGTGCCAGCAGTTTCCCCACTAGCGGGAGGAATGAGCAGTTCTTC.

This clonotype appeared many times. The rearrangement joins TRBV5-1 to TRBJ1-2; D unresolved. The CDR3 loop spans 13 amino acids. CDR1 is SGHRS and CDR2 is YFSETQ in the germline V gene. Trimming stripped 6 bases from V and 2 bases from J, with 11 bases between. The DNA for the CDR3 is TGCGCCAGCACAGATTCCTCCAACTATGGCTACACCTTC. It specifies CASTDSSNYGYTF.

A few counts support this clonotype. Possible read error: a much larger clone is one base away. CDR3 bases: TGTGCCAGCAGCCCTAGCGGGAGCGTTTACGAGCAGTACTTC. Protein: CASSPSGSVYEQYF. The rearrangement links TRBV28 to TRBJ2-7, with TRBD2 matching over 10 bases. This CDR3 has 14 residues. Germline V gives CDR1 MDHEN, CDR2 SYDVKM. With V trimmed by 6 bases and J by 4 bases, 6 bases remained unmatched.

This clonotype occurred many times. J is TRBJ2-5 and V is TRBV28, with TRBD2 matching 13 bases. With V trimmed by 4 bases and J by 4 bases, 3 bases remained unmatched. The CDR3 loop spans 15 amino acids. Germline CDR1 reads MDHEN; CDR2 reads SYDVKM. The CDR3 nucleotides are TGTGCCAGCAGTTCGGGACTAGCGGGACTAGAGACCCAGTACTTC. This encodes CASSSGLAGLETQYF.

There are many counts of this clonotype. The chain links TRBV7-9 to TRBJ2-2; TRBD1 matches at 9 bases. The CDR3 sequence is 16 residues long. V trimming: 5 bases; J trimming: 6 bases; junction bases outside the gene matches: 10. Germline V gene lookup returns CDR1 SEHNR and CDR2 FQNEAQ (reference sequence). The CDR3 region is CASSPPDRGTSGELFF. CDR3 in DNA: TGTGCCAGCAGCCCCCCGGACAGGGGAACCTCCGGGGAGCTGTTTTTT.

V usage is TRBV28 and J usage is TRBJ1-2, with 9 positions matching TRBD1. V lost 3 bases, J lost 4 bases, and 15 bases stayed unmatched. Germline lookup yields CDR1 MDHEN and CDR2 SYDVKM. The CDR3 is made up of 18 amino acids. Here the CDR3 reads CASSFPPSGQGLIYGYTF. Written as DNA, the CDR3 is TGTGCCAGCAGTTTTCCCCCCTCGGGACAGGGTCTAATCTATGGCTACACCTTC.

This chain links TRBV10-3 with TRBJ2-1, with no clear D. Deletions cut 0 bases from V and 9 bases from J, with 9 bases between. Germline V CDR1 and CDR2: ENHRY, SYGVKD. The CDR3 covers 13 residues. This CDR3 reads CAISESTRPEQFF. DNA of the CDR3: TGTGCCATCAGTGAGTCCACGCGTCCTGAGCAGTTCTTC.

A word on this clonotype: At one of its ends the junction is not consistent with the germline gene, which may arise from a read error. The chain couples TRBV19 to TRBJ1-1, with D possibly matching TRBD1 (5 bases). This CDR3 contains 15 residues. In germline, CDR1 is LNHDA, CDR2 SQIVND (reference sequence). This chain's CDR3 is CAGSITGPMNTEAFF. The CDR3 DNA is TGTGCCGGTAGTATTACAGGCCCTATGAACACTGAAGCTTTCTTT.

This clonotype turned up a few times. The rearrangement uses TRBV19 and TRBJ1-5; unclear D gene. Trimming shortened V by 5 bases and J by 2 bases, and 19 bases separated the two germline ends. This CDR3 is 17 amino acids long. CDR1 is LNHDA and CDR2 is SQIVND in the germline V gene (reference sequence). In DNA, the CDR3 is TGTGCCAGTAGTCCAAATTTTGGGGAGATGGGCAATCAGCCCCAGCATTTT. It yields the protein CASSPNFGEMGNQPQHF.

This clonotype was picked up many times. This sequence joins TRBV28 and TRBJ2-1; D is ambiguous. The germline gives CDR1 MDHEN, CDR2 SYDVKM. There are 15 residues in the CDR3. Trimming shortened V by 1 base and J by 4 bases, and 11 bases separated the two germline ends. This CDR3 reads CASSLSVFKYNEQFF. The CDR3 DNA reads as TGTGCCAGCAGTTTATCGGTGTTCAAATACAATGAGCAGTTCTTC.

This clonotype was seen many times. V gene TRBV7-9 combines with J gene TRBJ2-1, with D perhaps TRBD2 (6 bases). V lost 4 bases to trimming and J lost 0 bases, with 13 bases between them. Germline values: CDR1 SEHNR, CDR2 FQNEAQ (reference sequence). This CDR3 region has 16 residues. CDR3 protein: CASSSTGVLSYNEQFF. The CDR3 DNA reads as TGTGCCAGCAGCTCCACGGGAGTCCTCTCCTACAATGAGCAGTTCTTC.

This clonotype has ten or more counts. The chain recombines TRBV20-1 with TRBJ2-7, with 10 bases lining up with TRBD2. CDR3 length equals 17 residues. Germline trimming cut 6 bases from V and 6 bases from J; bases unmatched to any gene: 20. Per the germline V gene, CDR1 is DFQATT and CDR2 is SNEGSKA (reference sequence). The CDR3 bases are TGCAGTGCGAAAAGGCGGTTTCTAGCGGGAGAGCTACCCGAGCAGTACTTC. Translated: CSAKRRFLAGELPEQYF.

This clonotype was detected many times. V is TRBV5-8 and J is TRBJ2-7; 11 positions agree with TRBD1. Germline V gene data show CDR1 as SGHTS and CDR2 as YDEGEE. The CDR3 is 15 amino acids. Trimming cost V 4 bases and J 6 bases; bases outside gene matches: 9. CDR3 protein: CASSPWTGGSSEQYF. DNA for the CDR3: TGTGCCAGCAGCCCCTGGACAGGGGGCTCGTCCGAGCAGTACTTC.